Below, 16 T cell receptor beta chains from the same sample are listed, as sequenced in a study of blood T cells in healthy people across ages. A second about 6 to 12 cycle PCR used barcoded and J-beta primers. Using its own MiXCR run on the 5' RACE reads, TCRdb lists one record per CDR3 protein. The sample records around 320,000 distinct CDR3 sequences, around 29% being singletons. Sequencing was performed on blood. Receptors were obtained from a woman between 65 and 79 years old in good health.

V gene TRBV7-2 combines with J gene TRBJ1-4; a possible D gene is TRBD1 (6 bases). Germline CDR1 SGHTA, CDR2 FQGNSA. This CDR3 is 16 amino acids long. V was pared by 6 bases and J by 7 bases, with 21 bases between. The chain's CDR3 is CASRTGGSKGSEKLFF. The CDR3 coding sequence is TGTGCCAGCAGGACTGGGGGCTCCAAGGGGAGTGAAAAACTGTTTTTT.

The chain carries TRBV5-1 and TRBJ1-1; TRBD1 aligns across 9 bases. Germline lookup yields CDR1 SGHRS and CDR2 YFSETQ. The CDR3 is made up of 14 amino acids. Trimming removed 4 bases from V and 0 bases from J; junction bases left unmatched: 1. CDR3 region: CASSGDRVNTEAFF. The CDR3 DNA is TGCGCCAGCAGCGGGGACAGGGTGAACACTGAAGCTTTCTTT. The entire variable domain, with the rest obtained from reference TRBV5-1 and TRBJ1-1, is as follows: KAGVTQTPRYLIKTRGQQVTLSCSPISGHRSVSWYQQTPGQGLQFLFEYFSETQRNKGNFPGRFSGRQFSNSRSEMNVSTLELGDSALYLCASSGDRVNTEAFFGQGTRLTVV.

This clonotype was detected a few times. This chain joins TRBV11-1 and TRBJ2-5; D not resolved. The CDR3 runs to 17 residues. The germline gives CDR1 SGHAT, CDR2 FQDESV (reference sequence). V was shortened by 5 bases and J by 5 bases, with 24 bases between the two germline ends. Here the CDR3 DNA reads TGTGCCAGCAGCCCCCATGGCCGAACGTACGGTCGGGAGACCCAGTACTTC. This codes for CASSPHGRTYGRETQYF.

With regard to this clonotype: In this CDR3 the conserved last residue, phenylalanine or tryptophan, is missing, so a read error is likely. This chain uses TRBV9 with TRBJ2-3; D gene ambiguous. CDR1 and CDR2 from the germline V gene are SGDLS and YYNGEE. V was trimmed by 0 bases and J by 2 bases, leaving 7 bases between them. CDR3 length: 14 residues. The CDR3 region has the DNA TGTGCCAGCAGCGTAGACTACAACACAGATACGCAGTATTGT. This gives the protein CASSVDYNTDTQYC.

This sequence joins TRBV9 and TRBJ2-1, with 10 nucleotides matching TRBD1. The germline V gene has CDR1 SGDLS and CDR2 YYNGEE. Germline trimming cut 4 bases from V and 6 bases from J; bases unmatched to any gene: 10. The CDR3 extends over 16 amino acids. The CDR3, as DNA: TGTGCCAGCAGCCCCGGGGGCGGACAGGGGGTCAATGAGCAGTTCTTC. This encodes CASSPGGGQGVNEQFF.

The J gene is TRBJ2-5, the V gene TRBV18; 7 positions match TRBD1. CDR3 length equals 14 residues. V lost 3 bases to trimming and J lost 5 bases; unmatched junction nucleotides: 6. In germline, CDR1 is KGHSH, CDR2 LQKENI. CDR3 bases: TGTGCCAGCTCACCCGACAGGGATCGGGAGACCCAGTACTTC. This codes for CASSPDRDRETQYF.

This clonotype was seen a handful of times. CDR3 bases: TGCGCCAGCAGTGAGGAGACCAATGAGCAGTTCTTC. This codes for CASSEETNEQFF. This chain links TRBV10-2 with TRBJ2-1; D is unclear. Trimming took off 2 bases at V and 6 bases at J, with 5 bases between the two ends. Germline V lookup: CDR1 WSHSY, CDR2 SAAADI. This CDR3 is 12 amino acids long.

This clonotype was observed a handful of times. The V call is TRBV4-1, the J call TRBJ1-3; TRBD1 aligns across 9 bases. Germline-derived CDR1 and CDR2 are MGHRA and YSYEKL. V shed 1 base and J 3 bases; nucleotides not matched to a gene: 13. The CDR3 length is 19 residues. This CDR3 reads CASSQVWTGAGLGGNTIYF. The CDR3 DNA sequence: TGCGCCAGCAGCCAAGTCTGGACAGGGGCAGGGTTAGGTGGAAACACCATATATTTT.

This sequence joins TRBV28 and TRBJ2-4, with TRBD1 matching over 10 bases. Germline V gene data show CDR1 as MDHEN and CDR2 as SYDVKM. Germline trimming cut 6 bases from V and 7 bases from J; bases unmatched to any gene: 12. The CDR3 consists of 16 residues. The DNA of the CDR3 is TGTGCCAGCAGGACGTCCGGGACAGGGGCGCAGAACATTCAGTACTTC. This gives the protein CASRTSGTGAQNIQYF.

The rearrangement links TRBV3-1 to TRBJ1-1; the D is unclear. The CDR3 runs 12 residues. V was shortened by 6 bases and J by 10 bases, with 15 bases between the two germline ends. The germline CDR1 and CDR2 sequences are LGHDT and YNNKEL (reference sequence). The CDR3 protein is CASSPMREAAFF. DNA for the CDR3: TGTGCCAGCAGTCCAATGCGGGAGGCAGCTTTCTTT. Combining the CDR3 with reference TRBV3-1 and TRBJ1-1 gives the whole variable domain DTAVSQTPKYLVTQMGNDKSIKCEQNLGHDTMYWYKQDSKKFLKIMFSYNNKELIINETVPNRFSPKSPDKAHLNLHINSLELGDSAVYFCASSPMREAAFFGQGTRLTVV.

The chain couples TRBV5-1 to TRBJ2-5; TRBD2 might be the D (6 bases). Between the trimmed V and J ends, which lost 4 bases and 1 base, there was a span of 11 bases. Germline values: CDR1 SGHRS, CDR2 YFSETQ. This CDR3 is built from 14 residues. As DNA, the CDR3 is TGCGCCAGCAGCGGGAACGGGGGCCAAGAGACCCAGTACTTC. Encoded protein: CASSGNGGQETQYF.

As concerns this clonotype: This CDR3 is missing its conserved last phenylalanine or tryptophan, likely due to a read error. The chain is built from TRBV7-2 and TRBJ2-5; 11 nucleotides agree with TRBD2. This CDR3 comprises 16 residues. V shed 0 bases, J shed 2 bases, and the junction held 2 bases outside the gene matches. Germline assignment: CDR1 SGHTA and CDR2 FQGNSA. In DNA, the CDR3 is TGTGCCAGCAGCTTAGCCGGGACTAGCGGTCAAGAGACCCAGTACGTC. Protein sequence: CASSLAGTSGQETQYV.

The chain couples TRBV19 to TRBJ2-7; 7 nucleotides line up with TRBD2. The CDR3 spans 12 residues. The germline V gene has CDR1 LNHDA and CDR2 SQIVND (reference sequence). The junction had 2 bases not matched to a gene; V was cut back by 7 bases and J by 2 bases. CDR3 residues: CASTSGAYEQYF. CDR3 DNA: TGTGCCAGTACTAGCGGAGCCTACGAGCAGTACTTC.

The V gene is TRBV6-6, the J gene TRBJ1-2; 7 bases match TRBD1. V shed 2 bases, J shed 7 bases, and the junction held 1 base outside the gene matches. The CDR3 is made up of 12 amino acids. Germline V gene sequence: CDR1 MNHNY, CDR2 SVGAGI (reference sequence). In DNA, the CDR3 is TGTGCCAGCAGTTACGACAGGGTTGGCTACACCTTC. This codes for CASSYDRVGYTF.

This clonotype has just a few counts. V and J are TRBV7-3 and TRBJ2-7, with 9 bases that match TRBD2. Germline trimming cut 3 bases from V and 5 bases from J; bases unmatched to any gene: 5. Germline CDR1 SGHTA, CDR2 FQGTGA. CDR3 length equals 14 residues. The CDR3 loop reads CASSLTGTSHEQYF. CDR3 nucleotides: TGTGCCAGCAGCTTGACCGGGACTAGCCACGAGCAGTACTTC.

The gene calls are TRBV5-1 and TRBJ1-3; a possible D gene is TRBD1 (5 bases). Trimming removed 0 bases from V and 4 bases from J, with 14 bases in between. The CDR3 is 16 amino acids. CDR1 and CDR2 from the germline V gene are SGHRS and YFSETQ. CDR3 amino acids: CASSLVGGEVGNTIYF. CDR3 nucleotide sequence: TGCGCCAGCAGCTTGGTCGGGGGTGAAGTCGGAAACACCATATATTTT.